Described below is a single T cell receptor (beta chain) sequence and its context. Its target antigen remains unknown. One base away there is no much larger clone; base qualities are not given. This entry belongs to a study of T cell clonotyping in hematopoietic cell transplantation (dated by TCRdb to 2020 to 2022). Notes on the research overall: Pretransplant samples from recipients were collected after cytoreduction. A total of 110 to 150 blood samples were gathered in the study from roughly 40 consecutive transplant recipients along with their related donors. Patient recruitment ran from September 2015 to January 2017, and follow-up continued until late 2020 or death. What the research found in general, with its limitations: Broader TCR repertoire diversity after transplant was predicted by Inverse Simpson Index values from donors and from recipients before transplant. The sample size was limited, and CD4 and CD8 repertoire contributions could not be separated because cells were not sorted. Recipient TCR diversity fell after transplant, with pathologically expanded clonotypes rising progressively from day 30 to day 180. Recipient repertoires showed only a small fraction of overlap with donor repertoires, and over 97% appeared de novo at the given depth.

The time point label, read with the paper, signifies: recipient sample about 28 days before transplant, after cytoreduction. Blood from recipients was drawn about 28 days before transplant and again at days 30, 100 and 180 after transplant. Nuclei Lysis Solution was used to extract genomic DNA from fresh or cryopreserved unfractionated peripheral blood mononuclear cells. The CDR3 holds 12 amino acids from the cysteine to the phenylalanine. CDR3 DNA only is kept here, 36 bases in frame from base 1. V was cut back by 4 bases and J by 6 bases, leaving a gap of 12 bases between them. The CDR1 and CDR2 encoded by the germline V gene (reference sequence) are GTSNPN and SVGIG. With the immunoSEQ assay, which is a bias-controlled multiplex PCR relying on V- and J-specific primers, TCR beta CDR3 regions were amplified from genomic DNA. A proprietary barcode and Illumina adapter sequences were added to the CDR3 amplicons in a second PCR step. An Illumina MiSeq instrument was used for sequencing of the CDR3 libraries. As for the original processing: Export and quality control were performed with immunoSEQ Analyzer 3.0, and downstream analyses were performed with R Bioconductor and Immunarch. Only productive rearrangements in the normalized downsampled data set were used to calculate repertoire metrics. In the normalized cohort, clonotypes with more than 5 templates were defined as pathologically expanded. Repertoire diversity was measured with the Inverse Simpson Index. The non-normalized data set was used for CMV-specificity analyses so that all clonotypes could be captured. The clones in this table, taken by TCRdb from immuneACCESS, are in-frame only. Not every clone is retained; where verified, under half of the shortfall comes from an unresolved V gene, and the cause of the rest is unknown. For V, J and clone size, that table is used; D and trimming come from the DNA. In all, the sample holds roughly 30,000 clones, and roughly 91% of those were seen once. Clones ranked in the top ten supply 2% to 2.5% of the sample.

The sequence was collected from a man in his fifties with acute myeloid leukemia. Some clones in this sample may be carry-over from other donors' samples. The rearrangement combines TRBV30 with TRBJ1-2; a tentative D match to TRBD1 spans 6 bases. The source was peripheral blood mononuclear cells, collected before stem cell transplant. The CDR3 corresponds to CAWNGGGDGYTF. The sequenced DNA is TGTGCCTGGAACGGGGGGGGCGATGGCTACACCTTC.